Listed below are T cell receptor beta chains from one sample, sequenced in a study of blood T cell repertoires in COVID-19. The protocol was immunoSEQ multiplex PCR, while the TCRdb copy is restricted to in-frame clones and leaves out a portion. This sample has around 480,000 clones; about 91% occur once, and the top ten carry around 12%. The source material was peripheral blood. These receptors originate from a woman aged 45 to 65 with COVID-19, enrolled during active disease. CDR3s include the opening cysteine and the closing phenylalanine or tryptophan. The D gene is left open where the match is weak. The size field is filled for only some rows; it gives once, few, many or a size class.

J: TRBJ1-1
size: .
V: TRBV6-6
D: .
DNA: TGTGCCAGCAGTTACGTGTCCAGGGGAGAGACTGAAGCTTTCTTT
CDR3: CASSYVSRGETEAFF

J: TRBJ2-3
size: once
V: TRBV30
D: .
DNA: TGTGCCTGGAGTCGACAGGTCAACACAGATACGCAGTATTTT
CDR3: CAWSRQVNTDTQYF

J: TRBJ1-1
size: .
V: TRBV28
D: TRBD1
DNA: TGTGCCAGCAGTTTCTCCGGACAGGGGGCGGGGAACACTGAAGCTTTCTTT
CDR3: CASSFSGQGAGNTEAFF

J: TRBJ2-3
size: .
V: TRBV27
D: .
DNA: TGTGCCAGCAACCGACGGGGGATAGGAGCAGATACGCAGTATTTT
CDR3: CASNRRGIGADTQYF

J: TRBJ2-3
size: .
V: TRBV19
D: .
DNA: TGTGCCAGTAGCAACTCCGGCAGGATAAGCACAGATACGCAGTATTTT
CDR3: CASSNSGRISTDTQYF

J: TRBJ2-2
size: .
V: TRBV12-3/TRBV12-4
D: .
DNA: TGTGCCAGCAGTTCGTACAGGCCCGGGGAGCTGTTTTTT
CDR3: CASSSYRPGELFF

J: TRBJ2-2
size: .
V: TRBV5-1
D: .
DNA: TGCGCCAGCAGCTTTTCAGGGAACACCGGGGAGCTGTTTTTT
CDR3: CASSFSGNTGELFF

J: TRBJ1-1
size: .
V: TRBV27
D: .
DNA: TGTGCCAGCAGGAGTCCCCTCAGGGGACCGAACACTGAAGCTTTCTTT
CDR3: CASRSPLRGPNTEAFF

J: TRBJ2-2
size: .
V: TRBV5-4
D: .
DNA: TGTGCCAGCAGCTTGGGTGGGGCCCCGAACACCGGGGAGCTGTTTTTT
CDR3: CASSLGGAPNTGELFF

J: TRBJ2-2
size: .
V: TRBV5-4
D: TRBD2
DNA: TGTGCCAGCAGCTCGCCACTAGCGGGGCCTCAAGGCACCGGGGAGCTGTTTTTT
CDR3: CASSSPLAGPQGTGELFF

J: TRBJ2-2
size: .
V: TRBV5-1
D: TRBD1
DNA: TGCGCCAGCAGCTTGGCCGGGACAGGGGATACCGGGGAGCTGTTTTTT
CDR3: CASSLAGTGDTGELFF

J: TRBJ1-5
size: .
V: TRBV19
D: .
DNA: TGTGCCACCTCGACGGGAGCGGGGGGTCAGCCCCAGCATTTT
CDR3: CATSTGAGGQPQHF

J: TRBJ1-3
size: .
V: TRBV19
D: TRBD1
DNA: TGTGCCAGTAGTAGAACAGGGGGCTCTGGAAACACCATATATTTT
CDR3: CASSRTGGSGNTIYF

J: TRBJ2-3
size: .
V: TRBV20-1
D: .
DNA: TGCAGTGCTAGAGCGAGGGATACGCAGTATTTT
CDR3: CSARARDTQYF

J: TRBJ1-6
size: .
V: TRBV9
D: TRBD1
DNA: TGTGCCAGCAGCGTAGGCGGGACAGGGGAAAATTCACCCCTCCACTTT
CDR3: CASSVGGTGENSPLHF

J: TRBJ1-1
size: .
V: TRBV28
D: TRBD1
DNA: TGTGCCAGCAGTCTTGGACAGGCTGGTACTGAAGCTTTCTTT
CDR3: CASSLGQAGTEAFF

J: TRBJ1-2
size: .
V: TRBV7-9
D: .
DNA: TGTGCCAGCGGTCCTTGGGGCACCGACCTTACTTCTGGCTATGGCTACACCTTC
CDR3: CASGPWGTDLTSGYGYTF

J: TRBJ1-6
size: .
V: TRBV3-1/TRBV3-2
D: .
DNA: TGTGCCAGCAGCCAAGATAAGGGGAAGGGTAGGAATTCACCCCTCCACTTT
CDR3: CASSQDKGKGRNSPLHF

J: TRBJ2-5
size: .
V: TRBV5-8
D: TRBD1
DNA: TGTGCCAGCACCCCGGGACAGGGGGCTGGGGAGACCCAGTACTTC
CDR3: CASTPGQGAGETQYF

J: TRBJ1-2
size: .
V: TRBV7-3
D: .
DNA: TGTGCCAGCAGCTTAAACGGCCCCGGGGGGGGCTACACCTTC
CDR3: CASSLNGPGGGYTF

J: TRBJ1-1
size: .
V: TRBV28
D: .
DNA: TGTGCCAGCAGGAGAGGGTTGAACACTGAAGCTTTCTTT
CDR3: CASRRGLNTEAFF

J: TRBJ1-3
size: once
V: TRBV13
D: .
DNA: TGTGCCAGCAGCGCGCACCCTGGAAACACCATATATTTT
CDR3: CASSAHPGNTIYF

J: TRBJ1-2
size: .
V: TRBV30
D: TRBD1
DNA: TGTGCCTGGGGGGGGCGGACAGGGTTACTTTCGGAGGGCTACACCTTC
CDR3: CAWGGRTGLLSEGYTF

J: TRBJ1-2
size: .
V: TRBV2
D: .
DNA: TGTGCCAGCAGGGCTACAGGGCTCCACACTGGCTACACCTTC
CDR3: CASRATGLHTGYTF

J: TRBJ1-2
size: .
V: TRBV10-3
D: .
DNA: TGTGCCATCGTCTCGACGGGCTATGGCTACACCTTC
CDR3: CAIVSTGYGYTF

J: TRBJ1-2
size: .
V: TRBV19
D: TRBD1
DNA: TGTGCCAGTAGTATGGGATGGCCAGGGGGAAACTATGGCTACACCTTC
CDR3: CASSMGWPGGNYGYTF

J: TRBJ2-3
size: .
V: TRBV6-5
D: .
DNA: TGTGCCAGCACCTACCGCGCGGGGGATACGCAGTATTTT
CDR3: CASTYRAGDTQYF

J: TRBJ1-2
size: .
V: TRBV5-6
D: .
DNA: TGTGCCAGCAGCTACCCCTCCGGCGCGGCCTATGGCTACACCTTC
CDR3: CASSYPSGAAYGYTF

J: TRBJ1-1
size: .
V: TRBV5-1
D: .
DNA: TGCGCCAGCAGCCCCCCGGCCCGAGGGAACACTGAAGCTTTCTTT
CDR3: CASSPPARGNTEAFF

J: TRBJ1-3
size: .
V: TRBV6-6
D: .
DNA: TGTGCCAGCAGTTCGAGGTTCTCTGGAAACACCATATATTTT
CDR3: CASSSRFSGNTIYF

J: TRBJ1-5
size: .
V: TRBV27
D: .
DNA: TGTGCCACCGGGACCGACAGGAATCAGCCCCAGCATTTT
CDR3: CATGTDRNQPQHF

J: TRBJ2-7
size: .
V: TRBV20-1
D: .
DNA: TGCAGTGCTAGTGCGGGACTCATTACGGCCTACGAGCAGTACTTC
CDR3: CSASAGLITAYEQYF

J: TRBJ2-3
size: .
V: TRBV2
D: TRBD1
DNA: TGTGCCAGCAGTCACCGGGGGACAGGGTTTAGAGGGACAGATACGCAGTATTTT
CDR3: CASSHRGTGFRGTDTQYF

J: TRBJ1-2
size: .
V: TRBV13
D: .
DNA: TGTGCCAGCAGCTTAGGCCGAGGAGGGGAAAGGTATGGCTACACCTTC
CDR3: CASSLGRGGERYGYTF

J: TRBJ2-1
size: .
V: TRBV9
D: TRBD2
DNA: TGTGCCAGCAGCGTAGCTAGCGGGGGGTGGGATGAGCAGTTCTTC
CDR3: CASSVASGGWDEQFF

J: TRBJ2-3
size: .
V: TRBV5-1
D: .
DNA: TGCGCCAGCAGCTTGTTAACGGGGGCAGATACGCAGTATTTT
CDR3: CASSLLTGADTQYF

J: TRBJ1-4
size: .
V: TRBV5-1
D: .
DNA: TGCGCCAGCAGCTCCTACGCGGAGGCTAATGAAAAACTGTTTTTT
CDR3: CASSSYAEANEKLFF

J: TRBJ1-4
size: .
V: TRBV6-5
D: TRBD1
DNA: TGTGCCGGGGGGCAGGGGGCGGTCACTAATGAAAAACTGTTTTTT
CDR3: CAGGQGAVTNEKLFF

J: TRBJ1-6
size: .
V: TRBV9
D: TRBD1
DNA: TGTGCCAGCAGCTCACAGGGGCCCGGGAATTCACCCCTCCACTTT
CDR3: CASSSQGPGNSPLHF